The present T cell receptor (beta chain) was sequenced within a study of T-cell memory formation after mild COVID-19. Study conclusions and caveats: Second-wave clones peaking on day 37 lacked confirmed SARS-CoV-2 specificity.

This clonotype was seen more than once but under ten times. What it recognizes is unknown. CDR1 and CDR2 (germline): MNHEY, SMNVEV (reference sequence). This CDR3 has 19 amino acids. V lost 4 bases to trimming and J lost 4 bases, with 26 bases between them. Barcoded TCR alpha and TCR beta cDNA libraries with UMIs came from 5'RACE using constant-segment primers. TCRdb re-called the 5' RACE reads through MiXCR, storing one row per CDR3 protein. The table includes 350,000 to 500,000 distinct CDR3 sequences, more than 20% detected once. This chain uses TRBV27 with TRBJ2-1, with D possibly being TRBD2 (8 bases). Specimen: PBMCs or a T cell subset sorted from them (not recorded which). The clonotype originates from an adult woman who had mild COVID-19 (a few samples of this study predate the infection). Cell type and time point are not known. CDR3 amino acids: CASSSLTSAYSGGYNEQFF. The CDR3 DNA sequence: TGTGCCAGCAGTTCCTTGACTAGCGCGTACTCAGGGGGTTACAATGAGCAGTTCTTC.